Sequencing of this T cell receptor beta chain was carried out in a study of cytomegalovirus exposure and HLA in healthy donors. On the study more broadly: In an early release, HLA-typed donors contributed some 82 million unique TCR sequences. Study outcomes and limitations: Compared with the roughly 700-donor mean, an Asian-associated ancestry cluster reportedly had fewer N-insertions, according to a later analysis. Sequence variants that were highly shared formed a cluster that was likely a sequencing artifact.

This clone has only one observation. Antigen: not known. While unrecorded immune exposures were likely, the donors were nominally healthy when sampled. Primers for the PCR totalled 60 Vbeta and 13 Jbeta. The repertoire was sequenced with immunoSEQ multiplex PCR; TCRdb's copy has only in-frame clones and lacks some. This table has 85,000 to 100,000 clones, roughly 80% appearing once. V trimming: 5 bases; J trimming: 3 bases; junction bases outside the gene matches: 3. In germline, CDR1 is MNHEY, CDR2 SVGAGI. This CDR3 is 13 amino acids long. This clonotype originated in a middle-aged man in good health and CMV-seropositive. The gene calls are TRBV6-5 and TRBJ1-1, with 7 bases lining up with TRBD1. Sequencing was carried out using PBMCs. The CDR3 region has the DNA TGTGCCAGCAGTCTACAGGGGTACACTGAAGCTTTCTTT. It is translated as CASSLQGYTEAFF.